Below, 27 T cell receptor beta chains from the same sample are listed, as sequenced in a study of T cells in Graves' hyperthyroidism and ophthalmopathy. RNA transcripts were the template for amplifying TCR beta CDR3 regions. Carried out on the TCR CDR3, a first-round RT-PCR used the HTBI primer set. TCRdb passed the multiplex PCR reads through MiXCR, listing each CDR3 protein once. The profile covers fewer than 550,000 distinct CDR3 sequences, with approximately 25% appearing a single time and around 10% taken by the ten largest. Sequencing used blood. The receptors derive from a woman under 40 with Graves' ophthalmopathy.

This clonotype was seen repeatedly, ten times or more. The rearrangement uses TRBV20-1 and TRBJ2-6, with unresolved D. This CDR3 has 13 residues. Germline V gives CDR1 DFQATT, CDR2 SNEGSKA (reference sequence). Trimming took 2 bases from V and 0 from J, leaving 2 bases between them. DNA of the CDR3: TGCAGTGCTAGATACTCTGGGGCCAACGTCCTGACTTTC. Its protein product is CSARYSGANVLTF.

The chain is built from TRBV20-1 and TRBJ2-7; D call uncertain. This CDR3 is built from 13 residues. Trimming cost V 3 bases and J 0 bases, with 9 bases left between them. CDR1 is DFQATT, CDR2 SNEGSKA, per germline (reference sequence). The CDR3 DNA follows: TGCAGTGCTAGGGGATATAACTCCTACGAGCAGTACTTC. Protein: CSARGYNSYEQYF.

For this clonotype: The junction shows a germline mismatch at one end, possibly a read error. The chain has TRBV15 and TRBJ2-7; D ambiguous. CDR1 and CDR2 from the germline V gene are LNHNV and YYDKDF (reference sequence). This CDR3 region has 14 residues. CDR3 protein: CATSRDLSPDEQCF. CDR3 DNA sequence: TGTGCCACCAGTAGAGATCTCAGTCCAGACGAGCAGTGCTTC. The full variable domain, rest sourced from reference TRBV15 and TRBJ2-7, is DAMVIQNPRYQVTQFGKPVTLSCSQTLNHNVMYWYQQKSSQAPKLLFHYYDKDFNNEADTPDNFQSRRPNTSFCFLDIRSPGLGDTAMYLCATSRDLSPDEQCFGPGTRLTVT.

This clonotype was recorded at least ten times. V and J are TRBV12-3 or TRBV12-4 and TRBJ1-2; a possible D gene is TRBD1 (6 bases). V shed 4 bases and J shed 2 bases, with 11 bases lying between them. This CDR3 comprises 14 residues. The CDR3 protein is CASSSGQRNYGYTF. CDR3 DNA sequence: TGTGCCAGCAGTTCCGGACAGCGCAACTATGGCTACACCTTC.

This clonotype was seen repeatedly, ten times or more. This chain links TRBV5-6 with TRBJ2-7, with 7 bases matching TRBD1. Trimming removed 4 bases from V and 4 bases from J; junction bases left unmatched: 8. The CDR3 extends over 14 amino acids. The germline V gene has CDR1 SGHDT and CDR2 YYEEEE. The CDR3 coding sequence is TGTGCCAGCAGCGCTGAACAGACAGGGTACGAGCAGTACTTC. Translation gives CASSAEQTGYEQYF.

The rearrangement joins TRBV6-1 to TRBJ1-1; 9 bases line up with TRBD1. Germline-derived CDR1 and CDR2 are MNHNS and SASEGT. V dropped 3 bases and J dropped 5; count of bases not matched to a gene: 10. CDR3 length: 16 residues. This chain's CDR3 is CASSEFSRTGVTEAFF. The CDR3 DNA follows: TGTGCCAGCAGTGAGTTCTCCCGGACAGGGGTGACTGAAGCTTTCTTT.

The chain is built from TRBV7-2 and TRBJ1-5; D gene uncertain. Trimming removed 0 bases from V and 6 bases from J, with 6 bases in between. This CDR3 contains 13 residues. The germline V gene has CDR1 SGHTA and CDR2 FQGNSA. CDR3 bases: TGTGCCAGCAGCTTAGCGGAACGTCAGCCCCAGCATTTT. Its protein product is CASSLAERQPQHF.

This clonotype was detected many times. The chain links TRBV7-2 to TRBJ1-2; TRBD1 aligns across 10 bases. The junction had 7 bases not matched to a gene; V was cut back by 4 bases and J by 8 bases. CDR1 SGHTA and CDR2 FQGNSA come from the germline V gene. The CDR3 length is 14 residues. The DNA of the CDR3 is TGTGCCAGCAGCTCCTCCGGGACAGGGGTGGGCTACACCTTC. This translates into CASSSSGTGVGYTF.

V usage is TRBV20-1 and J usage is TRBJ2-7; a weak D match, TRBD2 (6 bases). In germline, CDR1 is DFQATT, CDR2 SNEGSKA (reference sequence). The CDR3 contains 13 residues. Trimming shortened V by 6 bases and J by 5 bases, and 17 bases separated the two germline ends. For the CDR3, the DNA is TGCAGTGCCAGCCCACCCGGGAGCCACGAGCAGTACTTC. It translates to CSASPPGSHEQYF.

In this sample, this clonotype turned up a few times. The chain links TRBV4-1 to TRBJ1-5; D unresolved. The germline V and J ends were trimmed by 1 base and 4 bases, with 14 bases remaining between them. This CDR3 region has 16 residues. CDR1 and CDR2 from the germline V gene are MGHRA and YSYEKL. The CDR3 bases are TGCGCCAGCAGCCAAGGGCGCGGCGCCAGTAATCAGCCCCAGCATTTT. Amino acids: CASSQGRGASNQPQHF.

This clonotype appeared many times. The chain carries TRBV3-1 and TRBJ1-2, with TRBD1 matching over 9 bases. From germline, CDR1 is LGHDT and CDR2 YNNKEL (reference sequence). CDR3 length equals 15 residues. V shed 4 bases and J 3 bases; nucleotides not matched to a gene: 6. CDR3 DNA sequence: TGTGCCAGCAGCCTTGGACAGGGGATATACTATGGCTACACCTTC. This sequence encodes CASSLGQGIYYGYTF.

This clonotype was observed at least ten times. The chain has TRBV4-1 and TRBJ2-5; 8 nucleotides match TRBD2. The CDR3 loop spans 16 amino acids. The V gene's germline CDR1 is MGHRA and CDR2 YSYEKL. With 1 base clipped from V and 4 bases from J, the junction kept 8 bases outside the gene matches. CDR3 residues: CASSQGGLGGPETQYF. CDR3 nucleotide sequence: TGCGCCAGCAGCCAAGGGGGACTAGGAGGCCCAGAGACCCAGTACTTC.

This clonotype showed up many times. The chain is built from TRBV13 and TRBJ2-2; D might be TRBD1 or TRBD2, each matching 5 bases. Germline V gene lookup returns CDR1 PRHDT and CDR2 FYEKMQ (reference sequence). This CDR3 has 16 amino acids. V gave up 5 bases and J gave up 0 bases, with 13 bases separating them. This CDR3 is CASSLGTSTNTGELFF. The CDR3 DNA reads as TGTGCCAGCAGCCTCGGGACGTCTACGAACACCGGGGAGCTGTTTTTT.

This clonotype has ten or more counts. The chain carries TRBV7-3 and TRBJ2-7; the match to TRBD1 covers 8 bases. The trim removed 5 bases at V and 3 bases at J, leaving 6 bases unmatched. This CDR3 region has 14 residues. Germline assignment: CDR1 SGHTA and CDR2 FQGTGA. For the CDR3, the DNA is TGTGCCAGCAGCATAAGCGGACAGGGCTACGAGCAGTACTTC. Amino acid sequence: CASSISGQGYEQYF. The full variable domain, with the rest looked up from reference TRBV7-3 and TRBJ2-7, is GAGVSQTPSNKVTEKGKYVELRCDPISGHTALYWYRQSLGQGPEFLIYFQGTGAADDSGLPNDRFFAVRPEGSVSTLKIQRTERGDSAVYLCASSISGQGYEQYFGPGTRLTVT.

This clonotype was seen repeatedly, ten times or more. The V call is TRBV3-1, the J call TRBJ2-7; 7 nucleotides line up with TRBD1. Losses at the gene ends were 4 bases for V and 3 bases for J; bases not matched to a gene: 15. The CDR3 covers 17 residues. Germline CDR1 and CDR2: LGHDT and YNNKEL (reference sequence). The CDR3 DNA reads TGTGCCAGCAGCCTTTACTACCGGGACAGACCCAACTACGAGCAGTACTTC. Translating gives CASSLYYRDRPNYEQYF.

The chain uses TRBV29-1 and TRBJ1-3, with a tentative D call TRBD1 (5 bases). This CDR3 has 16 amino acids. The V and J ends lost 0 bases and 3 bases respectively, with 15 bases between them. The V gene's germline CDR1 is SQVTM and CDR2 ANQGSEA. This CDR3 is CSVEDLVSGSGNTIYF. The CDR3 coding sequence is TGCAGCGTTGAAGATTTGGTTTCAGGGAGTGGAAACACCATATATTTT.

This rearrangement joins TRBV12-3 or TRBV12-4 to TRBJ1-1; a weak D match, TRBD1 (6 bases). The V and J ends lost 3 bases and 1 base respectively, with 9 bases between them. This CDR3 has 14 amino acids. CDR3 region: CASSFRGSNTEAFF. For the CDR3, the DNA is TGTGCCAGCAGTTTTAGGGGGTCGAACACTGAAGCTTTCTTT.

This clonotype was observed at least ten times. The genes are TRBV6-1 and TRBJ1-2, with D possibly being TRBD1 (6 bases). CDR1 and CDR2 (germline): MNHNS, SASEGT. V lost 7 bases and J lost 7, with 16 bases in between. This CDR3 comprises 13 residues. DNA for the CDR3: TGTGCCAGCACCGACCCGGGGGCGACTGGCTACACCTTC. Its protein is CASTDPGATGYTF.

The chain employs TRBV15 and TRBJ1-5; TRBD1 agrees at 7 bases. V lost 6 bases, J lost 6 bases, and 8 bases stayed unmatched. Germline CDR1 is LNHNV and CDR2 is YYDKDF (reference sequence). The CDR3 has 14 residues. DNA for the CDR3: TGTGCCACCAGACGACAGGGAGTGGGTCAGCCCCAGCATTTT. This encodes CATRRQGVGQPQHF.

The chain carries TRBV6-1 and TRBJ1-1; D ambiguous. The germline V and J ends were trimmed by 5 bases and 4 bases, with 17 bases remaining between them. Germline CDR1 and CDR2: MNHNS and SASEGT. The CDR3 consists of 15 residues. The CDR3 DNA sequence: TGTGCCAGCAGTCCGCCAGGAATGGCGGGCACTGAAGCTTTCTTT. This codes for CASSPPGMAGTEAFF.

This clonotype was counted ten times or more. The chain links TRBV6-1 to TRBJ2-4, with TRBD1 identical over 8 bases. The J segment lost 5 bases and the V segment lost 6 bases, leaving 15 bases of the junction unmatched. The germline V gene has CDR1 MNHNS and CDR2 SASEGT. The CDR3 totals 17 residues. The CDR3 sequence is CASSPPDGDRGQNIQYF. The DNA of the CDR3 is TGTGCCAGCAGCCCCCCGGATGGCGACAGGGGCCAAAACATTCAGTACTTC.

The sample holds many counts of this clonotype. This rearrangement joins TRBV10-3 to TRBJ2-7; TRBD2 is a possible D gene (6 bases). Germline V lookup: CDR1 ENHRY, CDR2 SYGVKD. The V end lost 8 bases, the J end lost 1 base, and 15 bases lay between the germline ends. The CDR3 has 14 residues. DNA for the CDR3: TGTGCCATCCGGAGGGTTGTGGTATCCTACGAGCAGTACTTC. It is translated as CAIRRVVVSYEQYF.

This clonotype was seen repeatedly, ten times or more. The CDR3 loop is CASSQETGQMANTIYF. The DNA for the CDR3 is TGCGCCAGCAGCCAAGAAACCGGACAGATGGCTAACACCATATATTTT. This chain links TRBV4-1 with TRBJ1-3; a possible D gene is TRBD1 (6 bases). The CDR3 is made up of 16 amino acids. From germline, CDR1 is MGHRA and CDR2 YSYEKL. V was shortened by 0 bases and J by 7 bases, with 16 bases between the two germline ends.

This clonotype showed up many times. This rearrangement joins TRBV6-2 or TRBV6-3 to TRBJ2-2; D is perhaps TRBD1 or TRBD2 (6 bases each). The length of the CDR3 is 15 residues. CDR1 and CDR2 from the germline V gene are MNHEY and SVGEGT. The V and J ends lost 0 bases and 4 bases respectively, with 9 bases between them. CDR3 protein: CASSYSSGATGELFF. The CDR3 DNA reads as TGTGCCAGCAGTTACTCGTCGGGGGCCACCGGGGAGCTGTTTTTT.

This clonotype has a count of ten or more. The chain employs TRBV14 and TRBJ2-7; D remains unclear. The germline V gene encodes CDR1 SGHDN and CDR2 FVKESK. The CDR3 contains 13 residues. V was trimmed by 2 bases and J by 3 bases, leaving 8 bases between them. This CDR3 reads CASSQRGNYEQYF. As DNA, the CDR3 is TGTGCCAGCAGCCAACGAGGTAACTACGAGCAGTACTTC.

This clonotype came up many times. The V and J genes are TRBV9 and TRBJ1-2; no clear D. This CDR3 comprises 14 residues. Germline V gene lookup returns CDR1 SGDLS and CDR2 YYNGEE. Deletions cut 0 bases from V and 3 bases from J, with 9 bases between. The CDR3 reads CASSVAGLDYGYTF. CDR3 bases: TGTGCCAGCAGCGTAGCAGGTCTTGACTATGGCTACACCTTC.

The CDR3 protein is CASSQASRTGELFF. The CDR3 coding sequence is TGCGCCAGCAGCCAAGCTTCTAGAACCGGGGAGCTGTTTTTT. This chain uses TRBV4-3 with TRBJ2-2; D remains unclear. Trimming left V 1 base short and J 5 bases short, with 8 bases between. CDR1 and CDR2 from the germline V gene are LGHNA and YSLEER. This CDR3 comprises 14 residues.